One and the same sample provided the 9 T cell receptor beta chains below, sequenced in a study of cytomegalovirus exposure and HLA in healthy donors. The PCR contained 60 Vbeta and 13 Jbeta primers. The assay was immunoSEQ multiplex PCR, and TCRdb's table has in-frame clones only and misses some. Of about 130,000 clones listed, about a sixth are singletons. The sample consisted of PBMCs. The source is a female donor in good health and CMV-seropositive.

This clone has just a few counts. The rearrangement links TRBV2 to TRBJ2-3; tentatively, D is TRBD2 (5 bases). The CDR3 covers 13 residues. CDR1 and CDR2 (germline): SNHLY, FYNNEI. Deletions cut 4 bases from V and 6 bases from J, with 11 bases between. The CDR3 here is CASSAWPGDTQYF. The DNA of the CDR3 is TGTGCCAGCAGTGCCTGGCCGGGGGATACGCAGTATTTT. Using reference TRBV2 and TRBJ2-3 for the parts outside the CDR3, the full variable domain is EPEVTQTPSHQVTQMGQEVILRCVPISNHLYFYWYRQILGQKVEFLVSFYNNEISEKSEIFDDQFSVERPDGSNFTLKIRSTKLEDSAMYFCASSAWPGDTQYFGPGTRLTVL.

The chain joins TRBV6-4 to TRBJ1-4; tentative D call: TRBD1 (6 bases). Trimming stripped 9 bases from V and 0 bases from J, with 17 bases between. The germline V gene encodes CDR1 MRHNA and CDR2 SNTAGT. This CDR3 is built from 16 residues. The CDR3 spells CASQSRTAATNEKLFF. The CDR3 region has the DNA TGTGCCAGTCAATCTCGGACAGCTGCAACTAATGAAAAACTGTTTTTT.

The chain couples TRBV7-2 to TRBJ2-5, with D hard to call. Trimming left V 3 bases short and J 5 bases short, with 4 bases between. The CDR3 loop spans 11 amino acids. Germline V CDR1 and CDR2: SGHTA, FQGNSA. CDR3 protein: CASSFYETQYF. The CDR3 region has the DNA TGTGCCAGCAGCTTCTATGAGACCCAGTACTTC.

The J gene is TRBJ2-3, the V gene TRBV5-6; D not certain. CDR3 length: 15 amino acids. Trimming took 0 bases from V and 0 from J, leaving 8 bases between them. The germline CDR1 and CDR2 sequences are SGHDT and YYEEEE. CDR3 protein: CASSLVQTSTDTQYF. In nucleotides, the CDR3 is TGTGCCAGCAGCTTGGTCCAGACTAGCACAGATACGCAGTATTTT.

This clone was detected a few times. The rearrangement joins TRBV27 to TRBJ2-7; 11 bases fit TRBD1. The CDR3 length is 14 residues. The ends lost 6 bases at V and 3 bases at J; junction bases unmatched: 4. Germline V gives CDR1 MNHEY, CDR2 SMNVEV (reference sequence). CDR3 coding DNA: TGTGCCAGCAGAAGGACAGGGGGCGGCTACGAGCAGTACTTC. It yields the protein CASRRTGGGYEQYF.

This clone was observed a few times. J is TRBJ2-7 and V is TRBV9, with 12 bases lining up with TRBD1. Germline assignment: CDR1 SGDLS and CDR2 YYNGEE. The length of the CDR3 is 15 residues. With V trimmed by 3 bases and J by 2 bases, 3 bases remained unmatched. CDR3 sequence: CASSDRDRGPYEQYF. The CDR3 DNA reads TGTGCCAGCAGCGACCGGGACAGGGGGCCCTACGAGCAGTACTTC.

The chain is built from TRBV13 and TRBJ2-7; 7 bases agree with TRBD1. Losses at the gene ends were 5 bases for V and 2 bases for J; bases not matched to a gene: 3. The CDR3 is 13 residues long. The germline CDR1 and CDR2 sequences are PRHDT and FYEKMQ (reference sequence). The CDR3 here is CASSVGTAYEQYF. The CDR3 DNA reads TGTGCCAGCAGCGTCGGGACAGCCTACGAGCAGTACTTC.

Only one count was recorded for this clone. The chain carries TRBV19 and TRBJ1-2; 7 bases are shared with TRBD1. J lost 2 bases, V lost 6 bases, and 12 bases had no gene match. Germline V CDR1 and CDR2: LNHDA, SQIVND (reference sequence). CDR3 length: 16 amino acids. The CDR3 loop is CASSLITGTVNYGYTF. Here the CDR3 DNA reads TGTGCCAGTAGCCTAATAACTGGGACAGTCAACTATGGCTACACCTTC.

This rearrangement joins TRBV18 to TRBJ1-2; D is perhaps TRBD1 (5 bases). The CDR3 is 12 amino acids. Germline CDR1 reads KGHSH; CDR2 reads LQKENI. V lost 5 bases, J lost 4 bases, and 8 bases lay in between. The CDR3 DNA sequence: TGTGCCAGCTCATCCGACAGCTATGGCTACACCTTC. It is translated as CASSSDSYGYTF.